Following are 9 T cell receptor beta chains from one sample sequenced in a study of identical twins. MiXCR, applied by TCRdb to the 5' RACE reads, yields one record per CDR3 protein. The sample carries 1.5 million to 2 million distinct CDR3 sequences, under 35% recorded once. The sample taken for sequencing was cord blood. These receptors originate from a newborn girl in good health.

This clonotype appeared many times. The CDR3 spells CSVGRGSDTQYF. CDR3 coding DNA: TGCAGCGTTGGGCGGGGCTCAGATACGCAGTATTTT. The rearrangement links TRBV29-1 to TRBJ2-3; maybe TRBD2 (6 bases). V lost 4 bases and J lost 4, with 9 bases in between. Germline assignment: CDR1 SQVTM and CDR2 ANQGSEA. The CDR3 is 12 amino acids.

This clonotype was detected a few times. The chain recombines TRBV3-1 with TRBJ2-2; 8 bases fit TRBD2. Germline CDR1 reads LGHDT; CDR2 reads YNNKEL (reference sequence). The V segment lost 2 bases and the J segment 4 bases; nucleotides outside the gene matches: 6. This CDR3 has 16 amino acids. The CDR3 loop reads CASSQYRGGSTGELFF. The CDR3 DNA follows: TGTGCCAGCAGCCAATATCGCGGGGGGAGCACCGGGGAGCTGTTTTTT.

Only a few counts were recorded for this clonotype. This chain joins TRBV15 and TRBJ2-5; TRBD2 aligns across 7 bases. The better agreement between TRBJ2-1 and the DNA end casts doubt on the J call. The germline gives CDR1 LNHNV, CDR2 YYDKDF (reference sequence). CDR3 size: 14 residues. The CDR3 reads CATRRLADQETQFF. The CDR3 DNA follows: TGTGCCACCAGACGGCTAGCGGACCAAGAGACCCAGTTCTTC.

The chain has TRBV28 and TRBJ2-5; the match to TRBD2 covers 8 bases. The length of the CDR3 is 15 residues. V gave up 3 bases and J gave up 11 bases; unmatched junction bases: 14. From germline, CDR1 is MDHEN and CDR2 SYDVKM. The CDR3 DNA follows: TGTGCCAGCAGTTTCTCCGGGACTAGAGACAATGAGCAGTACTTC. This sequence encodes CASSFSGTRDNEQYF.

V gene TRBV20-1 combines with J gene TRBJ2-1; TRBD2 matches 9 bases. The CDR3 is 16 residues long. With V trimmed by 6 bases and J by 4 bases, 13 bases remained unmatched. Germline values: CDR1 DFQATT, CDR2 SNEGSKA (reference sequence). The CDR3 protein is CSAVGLARGAYNEQFF. CDR3 sequence (DNA): TGCAGTGCCGTCGGACTAGCGCGAGGGGCTTACAATGAGCAGTTCTTC.

The chain carries TRBV12-3 or TRBV12-4 and TRBJ1-6; D not resolved. The CDR3 totals 15 residues. The V gene lost 5 bases and the J gene lost 6 bases, with 14 bases spanning the gap. The CDR3: CASSSRQAFNSPLHF. As DNA, the CDR3 is TGTGCCAGCAGTAGTCGCCAGGCCTTTAATTCACCCCTCCACTTT.

A remark on this clonotype: The junction does not match germline at one end; this may be a read error. V usage is TRBV12-3 or TRBV12-4 and J usage is TRBJ2-1; D perhaps matches TRBD1 (5 bases). The CDR3 is made up of 13 amino acids. CDR3: CASTRDSYSEQFF. CDR3 DNA sequence: TGTGCCAGCACCCGCGACAGCTACAGTGAGCAGTTCTTC.

This clonotype has only a few counts. The chain uses TRBV5-1 and TRBJ2-7, with 7 nucleotides matching TRBD2. Per the germline V gene, CDR1 is SGHRS and CDR2 is YFSETQ. This CDR3 contains 13 residues. V gave up 0 bases and J gave up 5 bases; unmatched junction bases: 2. The CDR3 nucleotides are TGCGCCAGCAGCTTGGAACGGGGGGACGAGCAGTACTTC. It specifies CASSLERGDEQYF. Full variable domain (outside the CDR3, taken from reference TRBV5-1 and TRBJ2-7): KAGVTQTPRYLIKTRGQQVTLSCSPISGHRSVSWYQQTPGQGLQFLFEYFSETQRNKGNFPGRFSGRQFSNSRSEMNVSTLELGDSALYLCASSLERGDEQYFGPGTRLTVT.

The V call is TRBV20-1, the J call TRBJ2-3, with a tentative D call TRBD1 (5 bases). The CDR3 runs to 14 residues. Trimming cost V 3 bases and J 1 base, with 11 bases left between them. From germline, CDR1 is DFQATT and CDR2 SNEGSKA (reference sequence). Written as DNA, the CDR3 is TGCAGTGCTAGTCGTCAGGGTGGCACAGATACGCAGTATTTT. Its protein is CSASRQGGTDTQYF.